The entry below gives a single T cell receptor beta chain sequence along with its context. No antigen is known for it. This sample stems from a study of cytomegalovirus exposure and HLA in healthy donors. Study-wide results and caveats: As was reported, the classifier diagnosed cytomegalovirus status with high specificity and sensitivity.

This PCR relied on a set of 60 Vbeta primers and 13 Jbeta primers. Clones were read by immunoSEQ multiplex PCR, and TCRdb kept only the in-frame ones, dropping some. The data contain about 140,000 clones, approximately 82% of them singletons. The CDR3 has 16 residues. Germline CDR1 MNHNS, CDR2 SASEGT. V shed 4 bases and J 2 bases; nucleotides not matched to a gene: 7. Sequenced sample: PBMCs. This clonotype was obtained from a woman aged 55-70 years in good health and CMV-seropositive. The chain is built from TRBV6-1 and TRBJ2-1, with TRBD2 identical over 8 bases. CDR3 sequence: CASSAMGAGAYNEQFF. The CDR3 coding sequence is TGTGCCAGCAGTGCCATGGGAGCGGGGGCCTACAATGAGCAGTTCTTC.